The clone carrying this T cell receptor beta chain has at least ten counts. Its target is unknown. Time point given: newly diagnosed GD, antithyroid drugs for less than 3 months. Making the TCR library involved RNA that had been extracted from PBMCs. This CDR3 has 15 amino acids. CDR1 and CDR2 from the germline V gene are DFQATT and SNEGSKA (reference sequence). Trimming took off 2 bases at V and 6 bases at J, with 17 bases between the two ends. Construction of the TCR beta libraries employed iRepertoire HTBI primers in conjunction with Arm-PCR of CDR3 regions. TCRdb recomputed calls from the multiplex PCR reads with MiXCR, one row per CDR3 protein. The table lists about 540,000 distinct CDR3 sequences, about 13% of them singletons. These data come from a study of regulatory T cells in long-lasting Graves disease. Findings and caveats of the study: There was favoring of TRBV28, TRBJ1-2 and TRBJ2-5 in persistent disease. Newly diagnosed Graves' patients exceeded persistent ones in TCR diversity.

These same records also appear under a second study, on T cells in Graves' hyperthyroidism and ophthalmopathy. That publication notes: Based on clinical symptoms, serum thyroxine and TRAb, thyroid ultrasound and orbital computed tomography, diagnoses were reached. TCR CDR3 regions were first amplified by RT-PCR with HTBI primers.

The chain links TRBV20-1 to TRBJ2-1; D possibly corresponds to TRBD2 (6 bases). This clonotype was obtained from a man aged 30 to 39 with Graves disease. This sample comprised peripheral blood mononuclear cells (PBMCs), obtained at new diagnosis, from a patient treated with antithyroid drugs. The CDR3 nucleotides read TGCAGTGCTAGAAGCGAGCGGACTACCAGCAATGAGCAGTTCTTC. Its translation is CSARSERTTSNEQFF.